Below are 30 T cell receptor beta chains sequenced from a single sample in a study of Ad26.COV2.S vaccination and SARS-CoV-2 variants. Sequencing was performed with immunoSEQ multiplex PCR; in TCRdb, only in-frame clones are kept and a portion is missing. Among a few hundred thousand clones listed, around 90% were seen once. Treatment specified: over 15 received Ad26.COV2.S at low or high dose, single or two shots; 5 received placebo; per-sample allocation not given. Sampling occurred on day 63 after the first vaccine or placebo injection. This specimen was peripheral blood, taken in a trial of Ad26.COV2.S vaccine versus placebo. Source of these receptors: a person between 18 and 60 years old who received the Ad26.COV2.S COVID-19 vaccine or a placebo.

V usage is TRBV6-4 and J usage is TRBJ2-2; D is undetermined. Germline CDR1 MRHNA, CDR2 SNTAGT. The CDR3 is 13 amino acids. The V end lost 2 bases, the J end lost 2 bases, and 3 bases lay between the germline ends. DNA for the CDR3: TGTGCCAGCAGTGACCATAACACCGGGGAGCTGTTTTTT. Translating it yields CASSDHNTGELFF.

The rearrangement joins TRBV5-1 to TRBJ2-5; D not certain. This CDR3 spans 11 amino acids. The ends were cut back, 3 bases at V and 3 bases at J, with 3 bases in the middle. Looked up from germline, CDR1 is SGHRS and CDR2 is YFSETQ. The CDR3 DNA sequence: TGCGCCAGCAGCTCGAAAGAGACCCAGTACTTC. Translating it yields CASSSKETQYF.

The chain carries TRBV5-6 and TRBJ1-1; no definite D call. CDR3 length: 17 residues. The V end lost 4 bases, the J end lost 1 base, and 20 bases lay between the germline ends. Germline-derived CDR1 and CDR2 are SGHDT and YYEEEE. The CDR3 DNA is TGTGCCAGCAGCCCAGAAAGGGAGGTCGGAAGGAACACTGAAGCTTTCTTT. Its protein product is CASSPEREVGRNTEAFF.

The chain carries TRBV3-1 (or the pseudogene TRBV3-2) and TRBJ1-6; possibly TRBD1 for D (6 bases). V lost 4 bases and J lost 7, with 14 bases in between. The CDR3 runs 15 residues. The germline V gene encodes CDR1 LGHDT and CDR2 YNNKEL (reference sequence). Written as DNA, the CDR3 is TGTGCCAGCAGCCCAGGCCCACAGGGAAATTCACCCCTCCACTTT. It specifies CASSPGPQGNSPLHF.

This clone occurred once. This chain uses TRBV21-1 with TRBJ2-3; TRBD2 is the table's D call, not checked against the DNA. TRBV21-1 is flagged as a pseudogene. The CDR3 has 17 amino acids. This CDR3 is CASSIRTSGRHTDTQYF. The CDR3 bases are TGTGCCAGCAGCATCCGGACTAGCGGACGCCACACAGATACGCAGTATTTT.

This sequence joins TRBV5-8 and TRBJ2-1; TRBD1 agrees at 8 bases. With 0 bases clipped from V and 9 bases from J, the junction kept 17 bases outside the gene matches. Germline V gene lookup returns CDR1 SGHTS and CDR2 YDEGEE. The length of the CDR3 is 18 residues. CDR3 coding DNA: TGTGCCAGCAGCTTGGAGCTGACAGGGGTGGCTAGCTCGAGTGAGCAGTTCTTC. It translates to CASSLELTGVASSSEQFF.

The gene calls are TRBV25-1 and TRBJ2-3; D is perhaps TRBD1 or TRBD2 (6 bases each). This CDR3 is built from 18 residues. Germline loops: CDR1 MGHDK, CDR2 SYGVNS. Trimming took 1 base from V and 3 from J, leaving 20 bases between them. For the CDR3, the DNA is TGTGCCAGCAGTGAATTAGGGGGGCCCCCCGCCCAGACAGATACGCAGTATTTT. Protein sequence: CASSELGGPPAQTDTQYF.

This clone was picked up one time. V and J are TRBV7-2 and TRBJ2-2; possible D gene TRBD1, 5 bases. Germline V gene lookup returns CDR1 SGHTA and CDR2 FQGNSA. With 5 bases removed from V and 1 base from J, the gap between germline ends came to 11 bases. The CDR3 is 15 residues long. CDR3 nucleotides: TGTGCCAGCAGCCCCCTGACAGTGAACACCGGGGAGCTGTTTTTT. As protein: CASSPLTVNTGELFF.

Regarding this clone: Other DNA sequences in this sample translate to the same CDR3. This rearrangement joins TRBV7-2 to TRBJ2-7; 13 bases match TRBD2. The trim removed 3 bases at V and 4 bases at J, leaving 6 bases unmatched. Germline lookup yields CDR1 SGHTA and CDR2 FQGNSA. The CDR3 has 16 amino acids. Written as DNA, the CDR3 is TGTGCCAGCAGCTTGGCGACTAGCGGGGGGCTGTACGAGCAGTACTTC. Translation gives CASSLATSGGLYEQYF. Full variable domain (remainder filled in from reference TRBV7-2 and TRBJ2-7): GAGVSQSPSNKVTEKGKDVELRCDPISGHTALYWYRQSLGQGLEFLIYFQGNSAPDKSGLPSDRFSAERTGGSVSTLTIQRTQQEDSAVYLCASSLATSGGLYEQYFGPGTRLTVT.

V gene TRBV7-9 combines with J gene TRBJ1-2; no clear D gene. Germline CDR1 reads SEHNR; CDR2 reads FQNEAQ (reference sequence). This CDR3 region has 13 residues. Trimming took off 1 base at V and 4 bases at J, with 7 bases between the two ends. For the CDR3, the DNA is TGTGCCAGCAGCTTAGACCCCAGCTATGGCTACACCTTC. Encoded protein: CASSLDPSYGYTF.

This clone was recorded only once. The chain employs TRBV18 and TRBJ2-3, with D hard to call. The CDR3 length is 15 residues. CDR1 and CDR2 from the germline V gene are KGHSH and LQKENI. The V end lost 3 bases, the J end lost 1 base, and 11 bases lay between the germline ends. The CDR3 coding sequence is TGTGCCAGCTCACCCTCCTCCGCCGGCACAGATACGCAGTATTTT. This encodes CASSPSSAGTDTQYF.

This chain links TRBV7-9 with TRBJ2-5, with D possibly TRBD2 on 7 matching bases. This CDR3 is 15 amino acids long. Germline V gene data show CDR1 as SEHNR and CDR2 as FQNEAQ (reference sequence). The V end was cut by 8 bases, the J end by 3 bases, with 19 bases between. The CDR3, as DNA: TGTGCCAGCCACCCGTTTGAGGGGGGGAAAGAGACCCAGTACTTC. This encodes CASHPFEGGKETQYF.

The CDR3 reads CASSLAAVGETQYF. Written as DNA, the CDR3 is TGTGCCAGCAGCTTGGCCGCTGTGGGAGAGACCCAGTACTTC. This rearrangement joins TRBV5-4 to TRBJ2-5, with D uncertain. Per the germline V gene, CDR1 is SGHNT and CDR2 is YYREEE (reference sequence). The CDR3 length is 14 residues. V dropped 0 bases and J dropped 4 bases, with 10 bases sitting between them.

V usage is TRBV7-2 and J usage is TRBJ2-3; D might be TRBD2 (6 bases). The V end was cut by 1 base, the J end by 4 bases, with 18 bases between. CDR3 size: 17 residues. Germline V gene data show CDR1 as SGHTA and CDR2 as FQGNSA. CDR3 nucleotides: TGTGCCAGCAGCTTAGTTTTTGGAGGGAGTGGGGCAGATACGCAGTATTTT. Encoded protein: CASSLVFGGSGADTQYF.

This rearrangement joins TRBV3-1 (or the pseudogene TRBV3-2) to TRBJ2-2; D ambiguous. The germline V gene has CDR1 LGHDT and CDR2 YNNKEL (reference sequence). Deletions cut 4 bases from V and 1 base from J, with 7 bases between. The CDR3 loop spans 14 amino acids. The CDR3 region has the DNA TGTGCCAGCAGCCTAGTAGGGAACACCGGGGAGCTGTTTTTT. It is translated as CASSLVGNTGELFF.

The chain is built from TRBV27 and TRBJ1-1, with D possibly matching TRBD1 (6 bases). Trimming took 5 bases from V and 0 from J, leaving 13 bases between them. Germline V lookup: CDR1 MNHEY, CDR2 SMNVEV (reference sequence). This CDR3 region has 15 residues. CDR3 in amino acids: CASSKGPGVNTEAFF. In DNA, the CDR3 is TGTGCCAGCAGTAAGGGACCAGGGGTGAACACTGAAGCTTTCTTT.

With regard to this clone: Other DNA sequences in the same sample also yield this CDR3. This CDR3 reads CASSISGNTGELFF. DNA for the CDR3: TGTGCCAGTAGTATTTCCGGGAACACCGGGGAGCTGTTTTTT. The chain uses TRBV19 and TRBJ2-2; D unclear. The CDR3 is 14 amino acids. Germline V gene lookup returns CDR1 LNHDA and CDR2 SQIVND (reference sequence). V was clipped by 3 bases and J by 1 base, with 6 bases between them.

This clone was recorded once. For the CDR3, the DNA is TGTGCCAGTTCAGGGGGGAGGTACGAGCAGTACTTC. Translating it yields CASSGGRYEQYF. V is TRBV19 and J is TRBJ2-7, with TRBD1 as a possible D gene (7 bases). The V end was cut by 8 bases, the J end by 4 bases, with 12 bases between. Germline loops: CDR1 LNHDA, CDR2 SQIVND (reference sequence). The CDR3 is made up of 12 amino acids. Filled out from reference TRBV19 and TRBJ2-7, the complete variable domain reads DGGITQSPKYLFRKEGQNVTLSCEQNLNHDAMYWYRQDPGQGLRLIYYSQIVNDFQKGDIAEGYSVSREKKESFPLTVTSAQKNPTAFYLCASSGGRYEQYFGPGTRLTVT.

DNA of the CDR3: TGTGCCAGCAGCGTAGAGTCGTGGGCAGCCAATGAAGCTTTCTTT. Its translation is CASSVESWAANEAFF. The chain uses TRBV9 and TRBJ1-1; D unclear. V was cut by 0 bases and J by 7 bases, with 16 bases left in between. CDR1 SGDLS and CDR2 YYNGEE come from the germline V gene. The CDR3 extends over 15 amino acids.

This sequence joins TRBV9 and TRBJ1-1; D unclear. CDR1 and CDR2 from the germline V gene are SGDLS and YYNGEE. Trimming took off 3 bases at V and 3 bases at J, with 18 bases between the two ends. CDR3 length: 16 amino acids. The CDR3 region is CASSDDGLRGDTEAFF. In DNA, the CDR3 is TGTGCCAGCAGCGACGATGGACTCCGTGGGGACACTGAAGCTTTCTTT. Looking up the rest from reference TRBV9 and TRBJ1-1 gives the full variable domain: DSGVTQTPKHLITATGQRVTLRCSPRSGDLSVYWYQQSLDQGLQFLIQYYNGEERAKGNILERFSAQQFPDLHSELNLSSLELGDSALYFCASSDDGLRGDTEAFFGQGTRLTVV.

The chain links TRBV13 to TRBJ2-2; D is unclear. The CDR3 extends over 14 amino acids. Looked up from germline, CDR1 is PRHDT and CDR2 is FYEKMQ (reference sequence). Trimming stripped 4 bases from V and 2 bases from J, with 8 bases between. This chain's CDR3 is CASSSGSNTGELFF. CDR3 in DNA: TGTGCCAGCAGCTCAGGATCCAACACCGGGGAGCTGTTTTTT. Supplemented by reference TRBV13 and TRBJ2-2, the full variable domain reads AAGVIQSPRHLIKEKRETATLKCYPIPRHDTVYWYQQGPGQDPQFLISFYEKMQSDKGSIPDRFSAQQFSDYHSELNMSSLELGDSALYFCASSSGSNTGELFFGEGSRLTVL.

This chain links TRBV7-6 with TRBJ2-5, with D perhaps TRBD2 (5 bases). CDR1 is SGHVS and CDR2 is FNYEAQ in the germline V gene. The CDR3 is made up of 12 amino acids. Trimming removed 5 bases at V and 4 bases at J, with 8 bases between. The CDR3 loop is CASSRTGETQYF. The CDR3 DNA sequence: TGTGCCAGCAGCCGGACTGGAGAGACCCAGTACTTC.

The CDR3 region has the DNA TGTGCCAGCAGCTTAGGTGACAGGGGGCTGGGGGGCTACACCTTC. Its translation is CASSLGDRGLGGYTF. V is TRBV7-2 and J is TRBJ1-2; 10 positions agree with TRBD1. The CDR3 totals 15 residues. V lost 1 base, J lost 8 bases, and 7 bases stayed unmatched. From germline, CDR1 is SGHTA and CDR2 FQGNSA. The variable domain in full, completed from reference TRBV7-2 and TRBJ1-2, reads GAGVSQSPSNKVTEKGKDVELRCDPISGHTALYWYRQSLGQGLEFLIYFQGNSAPDKSGLPSDRFSAERTGGSVSTLTIQRTQQEDSAVYLCASSLGDRGLGGYTFGSGTRLTVV.

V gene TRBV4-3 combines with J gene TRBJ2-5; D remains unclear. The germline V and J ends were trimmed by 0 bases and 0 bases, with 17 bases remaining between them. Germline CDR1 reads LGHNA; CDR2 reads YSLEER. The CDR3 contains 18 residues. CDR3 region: CASSQEVQDPAYQETQYF. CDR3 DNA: TGCGCCAGCAGCCAAGAGGTCCAGGACCCAGCGTACCAAGAGACCCAGTACTTC.

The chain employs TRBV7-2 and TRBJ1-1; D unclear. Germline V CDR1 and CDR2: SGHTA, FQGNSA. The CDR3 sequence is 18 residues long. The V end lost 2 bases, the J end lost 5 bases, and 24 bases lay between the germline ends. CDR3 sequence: CASSLQRYPKRVTTEAFF. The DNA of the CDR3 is TGTGCCAGCAGCTTACAGCGGTATCCCAAAAGGGTCACTACTGAAGCTTTCTTT.

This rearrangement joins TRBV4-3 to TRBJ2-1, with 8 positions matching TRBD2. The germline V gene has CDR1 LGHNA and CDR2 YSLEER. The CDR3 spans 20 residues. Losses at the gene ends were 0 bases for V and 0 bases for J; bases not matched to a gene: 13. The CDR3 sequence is CASSQDILGSGSSSYNEQFF. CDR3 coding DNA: TGCGCCAGCAGCCAAGATATCTTGGGGAGCGGGAGCTCCTCCTACAATGAGCAGTTCTTC.

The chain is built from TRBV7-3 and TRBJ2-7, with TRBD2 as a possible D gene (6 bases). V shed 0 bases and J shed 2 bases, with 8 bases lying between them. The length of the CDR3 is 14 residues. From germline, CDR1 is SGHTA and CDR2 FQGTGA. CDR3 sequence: CASSLTPGAYEQYV. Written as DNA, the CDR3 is TGTGCCAGCAGCTTAACCCCGGGAGCCTACGAGCAGTACGTC.

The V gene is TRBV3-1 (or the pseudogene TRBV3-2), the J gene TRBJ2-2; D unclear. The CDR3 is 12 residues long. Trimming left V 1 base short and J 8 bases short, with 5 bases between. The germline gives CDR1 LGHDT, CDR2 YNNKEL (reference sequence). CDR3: CASSQVRGELFF. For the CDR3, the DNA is TGTGCCAGCAGCCAAGTCCGGGGGGAGCTGTTTTTT.

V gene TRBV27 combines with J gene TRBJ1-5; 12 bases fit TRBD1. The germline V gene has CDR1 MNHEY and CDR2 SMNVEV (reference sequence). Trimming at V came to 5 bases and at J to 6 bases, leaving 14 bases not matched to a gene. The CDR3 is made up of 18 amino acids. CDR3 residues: CASSPRPFGTGGGQPQHF. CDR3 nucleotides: TGTGCCAGCAGTCCTAGGCCCTTCGGGACAGGGGGCGGTCAGCCCCAGCATTTT.

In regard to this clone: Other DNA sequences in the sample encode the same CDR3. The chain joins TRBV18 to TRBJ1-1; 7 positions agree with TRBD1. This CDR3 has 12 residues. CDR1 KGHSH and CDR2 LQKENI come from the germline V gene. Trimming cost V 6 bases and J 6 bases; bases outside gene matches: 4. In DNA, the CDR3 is TGTGCCAGCTCCTCCGACAGGGCTGAAGCTTTCTTT. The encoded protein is CASSSDRAEAFF.